This T cell receptor beta chain derives from a study of OX40 agonist ivuxolimab in advanced cancers. Germline values: CDR1 SNHLY, CDR2 FYNNEI. V shed 11 bases, J shed 14 bases, and the junction held 9 bases outside the gene matches. CDR3 size: 10 residues. Here immunoSEQ multiplex PCR was the method, and the copy in TCRdb shows in-frame clones only, minus some. The sample records approximately 72,000 clones, 88% being singletons. The chain carries TRBV2 and TRBJ2-1, with TRBD2 matching over 7 bases. The sequence was obtained from an adult with an advanced solid tumor such as melanoma, head and neck, liver or kidney cancer. The source material was CD4+ or CD8+ T cells sorted from blood, sampled in a trial of the OX40 agonist ivuxolimab. DNA for the CDR3: TGTGCCGGGAGGGCCCTGGGCGAGTTCTTC. Protein: CAGRALGEFF.